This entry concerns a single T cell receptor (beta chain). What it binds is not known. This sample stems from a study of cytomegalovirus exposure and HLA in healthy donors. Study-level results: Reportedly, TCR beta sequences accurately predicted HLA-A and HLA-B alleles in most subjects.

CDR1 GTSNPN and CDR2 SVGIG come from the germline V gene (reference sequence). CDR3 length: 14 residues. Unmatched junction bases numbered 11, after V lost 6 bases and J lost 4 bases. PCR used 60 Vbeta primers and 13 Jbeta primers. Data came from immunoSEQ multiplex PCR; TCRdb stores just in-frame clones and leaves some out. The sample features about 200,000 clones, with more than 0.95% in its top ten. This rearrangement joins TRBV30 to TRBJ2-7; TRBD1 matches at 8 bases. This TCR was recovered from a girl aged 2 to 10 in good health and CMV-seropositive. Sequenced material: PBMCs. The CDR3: CACRGYRGRYEQYF. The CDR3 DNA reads TGTGCCTGTAGGGGGTACAGGGGGAGATACGAGCAGTACTTC.